The rows below give T cell receptor beta chains drawn from one sample of a study of tumor-infiltrating lymphocytes in primary liver carcinoma. TCRdb analysed the multiplex PCR reads with MiXCR anew, one entry per CDR3 protein. The table has 150,000 to 200,000 distinct CDR3 sequences, approximately 60% seen once. Sequenced: peripheral blood. Receptor source: a man aged 35 to 55 with primary liver carcinoma and hepatitis B virus infection. Both conserved end residues are part of each CDR3. Each record gives: clone size, V gene, D gene, J gene, CDR3 protein, CDR3 DNA. A D gene is named only where the DNA matches it firmly. Rows may omit the clone size; those that give it use once, few, many or a size class.

many,TRBV11-2,.,TRBJ2-5,CASRRSGTETQYF,TGTGCCAGCAGACGATCAGGGACGGAGACCCAGTACTTC
few,TRBV12-3/TRBV12-4,.,TRBJ2-2,CASSPLATGELFF,TGTGCCAGCAGTCCCCTCGCCACCGGGGAGCTGTTTTTT
few,TRBV5-5,.,TRBJ2-2,CASSAAPGGTGELFF,TGTGCCAGCAGCGCCGCCCCCGGCGGGACCGGGGAGCTGTTTTTT
few,TRBV11-2,.,TRBJ2-5,CASSSYSLVETQYF,TGTGCCAGCAGCTCCTATTCGCTAGTAGAGACTCAGTACTTC
few,TRBV28,.,TRBJ1-5,CASRVQGGGNQPQHF,TGTGCCAGCAGGGTTCAGGGAGGAGGCAATCAGCCCCAGCATTTT
.,TRBV29-1,.,TRBJ2-5,CRVAAQGETHYF,TGCAGAGTCGCCGCACAGGGAGAGACCCACTACTTC
many,TRBV11-1,.,TRBJ2-2,CASSRDLYGELFF,TGTGCCAGCAGCCGGGACTTATACGGGGAGCTGTTTTTT
.,TRBV28,.,TRBJ1-1,CASSLGTDYIEAFF,TGTGCCAGCAGTTTAGGGACCGACTACATTGAAGCTTTCTTT
few,TRBV29-1,.,TRBJ2-7,CSVEAKPYEQYF,TGCAGCGTTGAAGCGAAGCCCTACGAGCAGTACTTC
.,TRBV4-1,.,TRBJ1-1,CASSQDPPALHNTEAFF,TGCGCCAGCAGCCAAGACCCCCCTGCCCTCCATAACACTGAAGCTTTCTTT
.,TRBV7-9,.,TRBJ2-5,CASSLVRVKETQYF,TGTGCCAGCAGCTTAGTGCGGGTCAAAGAGACCCAGTACTTC
.,TRBV11-2,.,TRBJ1-1,CASSLVRSEAFF,TGTGCAAGCAGCTTAGTCAGGAGTGAAGCTTTCTTT
.,TRBV10-3,TRBD2,TRBJ2-3,CATNPRTSGTDTQYF,TGTGCCACCAACCCTCGGACTAGCGGCACAGATACGCAGTATTTT
.,TRBV6-2/TRBV6-3,TRBD1,TRBJ1-3,CASSPGTAVGNTIYF,TGTGCCAGCAGTCCCGGGACAGCCGTTGGAAACACTATATATTTT
.,TRBV28,.,TRBJ2-3,CASPYSVPERSDTQYF,TGTGCCAGCCCTTACTCGGTTCCGGAAAGGTCAGATACGCAGTATTTT
.,TRBV4-1,TRBD2,TRBJ2-1,CASCHGLAGGNEHFF,TGCGCCAGCTGCCACGGACTAGCGGGAGGCAATGAGCACTTCTTC
.,TRBV29-1,.,TRBJ1-4,CSVGGAGSEKLFF,TGCAGCGTTGGGGGTGCAGGTAGTGAAAAACTGTTTTTT
.,TRBV6-5,.,TRBJ2-1,CASSNTDEQFF,TGTGCCAGCAGTAATACGGATGAGCAGTTCTTC
.,TRBV10-3,.,TRBJ2-3,CAISDVAGSTDTQYF,TGTGCCATCAGTGACGTCGCGGGTAGCACAGATACGCAGTATTTT
once,TRBV11-2,TRBD1,TRBJ2-7,CASSLGGQGTYEQYF,TGTGCCAGCAGCTTAGGGGGACAGGGGACCTACGAGCAGTACTTC
.,TRBV11-2,.,TRBJ2-1,CASSLDQGMVGNEQFF,TGTGCCAGCAGCTTAGATCAGGGCATGGTGGGCAATGAGCAGTTCTTC
.,TRBV7-9,.,TRBJ1-6,CASGLANLGDSPLHF,TGTGCCAGCGGCTTAGCGAACCTAGGGGATTCACCCCTCCACTTT
.,TRBV6-5,TRBD1,TRBJ1-1,CASSGDSRTDTEAFF,TGTGCCAGCAGTGGGGACAGCAGGACGGACACTGAAGCTTTCTTT